One TCR beta chain is described in this entry. This clone was counted ten times or more. The antigen this receptor binds is unknown. No base quality information exists; no much larger clone differs at one position. The data derive from a study of blood T cell repertoires in COVID-19 (dated by TCRdb to about 2020). In terms of the full investigation: The collaborator samples originated in the United States, Italy and Spain and spanned the acute and convalescent phases of COVID-19. The prospective study material was composed of cDNA or gDNA derived from T cells, B-cell-depleted T cells, or PBMCs. Deeply sampled blood TCRbeta repertoires from subjects exposed to, actively infected with, or recovered from COVID-19 were included in the dataset. A freely available public database, intended as a resource for researchers studying the immune response to SARS-CoV-2, is where the repertoires were released. Samples were obtained from the ongoing ImmuneRACE study (first 160 participants) and from about 1,300 subjects provided by 6 global collaborators. Nearly every sample came with metadata listing a de-identified subject ID, COVID-19 status, age in years and sex. Where available, HLA class I and class II types were taken from metadata supplied by the sample provider and were not determined by assay-based typing.

Whole blood was collected in K2EDTA tubes by collaborating institutions according to the institutions' own protocols. For TCRbeta analysis, collaborators shipped samples as frozen whole blood, isolated PBMCs, or DNA extracted from either of those sample types. Beyond this particular receptor, the publication reports: The quantity of clinical and demographic metadata differed by source and by participant and was supplied without curation.

TCRbeta CDR3 regions were amplified from genomic DNA using the immunoSEQ Assay, a bias-controlled multiplex PCR. Concerning the study's data processing: Within the assay, amplification of reference gene primers was used to estimate how many nucleated cells each sample contained. Sequence reads were collapsed and filtered to measure the absolute abundance of every unique TCRbeta CDR3 rearrangement. For each sample, productive Simpson clonality was calculated as the square root of Simpson's diversity index over productive rearrangements. TCRdb holds this immuneACCESS table with in-frame rearrangements only. Some clones are missing; in checked studies, unresolved V genes explain under half, and the rest has no known cause. V, J and clone size are taken as reported in that table, and D and trimming were inferred from the DNA itself. The sample table lists a few hundred thousand clones, about four fifths of them with a count of one. Of the sample, about 3.4% is held by the ten largest clones.

Counted from cysteine to phenylalanine, this CDR3 has 13 amino acids. The entry retains the CDR3 DNA only, 39 bases that are in frame from base 1. Via the germline V gene (reference sequence), CDR1 is DFQATT and CDR2 SNEGSKA. The junction shows trimming of 3 bases on V and 3 bases on J, plus 12 bases between the germline ends. Sequencing was done on a sample of peripheral blood. This TCR came from a woman younger than 30 with acute or convalescent COVID-19. The sequence is built from TRBV20-1 and TRBJ2-7; the D gene cannot be named for sure. The CDR3 loop reads CSASGQVDYEQYF. The DNA reads as follows: TGCAGTGCTAGTGGCCAGGTTGACTACGAGCAGTACTTC.